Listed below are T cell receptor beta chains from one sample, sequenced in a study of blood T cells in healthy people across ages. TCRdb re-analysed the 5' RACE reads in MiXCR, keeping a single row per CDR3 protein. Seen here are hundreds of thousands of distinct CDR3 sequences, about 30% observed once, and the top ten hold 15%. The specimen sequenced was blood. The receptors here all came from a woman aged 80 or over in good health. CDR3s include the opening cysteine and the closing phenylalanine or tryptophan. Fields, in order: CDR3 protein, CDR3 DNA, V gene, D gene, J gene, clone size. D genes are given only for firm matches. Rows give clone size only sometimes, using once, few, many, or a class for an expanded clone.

CDR3: CSARDSRTGGYEQYF; DNA: TGCAGTGCTAGGGATTCTAGGACAGGGGGTTACGAGCAGTACTTC; V: TRBV20-1; D: TRBD1; J: TRBJ2-7; size: many
CDR3: CASSQDLPGTTGELFF; DNA: TGTGCCAGCAGCCAAGATCTACCGGGTACCACCGGGGAGCTGTTTTTT; V: TRBV3-1; D: NA; J: TRBJ2-2; size: few
CDR3: CASSRKPTERVNTEAFF; DNA: TGCGCCAGCAGCCGCAAACCGACGGAAAGGGTGAACACTGAAGCTTTCTTT; V: TRBV4-3; D: NA; J: TRBJ1-1; size: NA
CDR3: CSAPVGDRGPEMMNTEAFF; DNA: TGCAGTGCCCCGGTCGGGGACAGGGGGCCTGAGATGATGAACACTGAAGCTTTCTTT; V: TRBV20-1; D: TRBD1; J: TRBJ1-1; size: NA
CDR3: CASSSTARQPQHF; DNA: TGTGCCAGCTCCTCAACGGCACGTCAGCCCCAGCATTTT; V: TRBV18; D: NA; J: TRBJ1-5; size: few
CDR3: CASSPTGGTEAFF; DNA: TGTGCCAGCAGCCCGACGGGGGGCACTGAAGCTTTCTTT; V: TRBV7-9; D: NA; J: TRBJ1-1; size: many
CDR3: CASSTLPGGQDRGYTF; DNA: TGTGCCAGCAGCACCCTACCGGGGGGTCAGGATCGGGGCTACACCTTC; V: TRBV7-6; D: NA; J: TRBJ1-2; size: many
CDR3: CASSRGDRNTGELFF; DNA: TGCGCCAGCAGCCGGGGCGACAGGAACACCGGGGAGCTGTTTTTT; V: TRBV5-1; D: NA; J: TRBJ2-2; size: many
CDR3: CASSQPGQGARYGYTF; DNA: TGTGCCAGCAGCCAACCGGGACAGGGGGCGCGTTATGGCTACACCTTC; V: TRBV3-1; D: TRBD1; J: TRBJ1-2; size: NA
CDR3: CASSAVGTSTDTQYF; DNA: TGTGCCAGCAGCGCCGTAGGGACTAGCACAGATACGCAGTATTTT; V: TRBV9; D: NA; J: TRBJ2-3; size: many
CDR3: CATSRGQASHEQYF; DNA: TGTGCCACCAGCAGAGGACAGGCAAGTCACGAGCAGTACTTC; V: TRBV15; D: NA; J: TRBJ2-7; size: many
CDR3: CASREQGGVYGYTF; DNA: TGTGCCAGCAGGGAGCAGGGGGGAGTCTATGGCTACACCTTC; V: TRBV3-1; D: TRBD1; J: TRBJ1-2; size: few
CDR3: CASSSGQAGSYEQYF; DNA: TGTGCCAGCAGCTCGGGACAGGCCGGCTCCTACGAGCAGTACTTC; V: TRBV7-9; D: TRBD1; J: TRBJ2-7; size: many
CDR3: CSAGASGGTQETQYF; DNA: TGCAGTGCTGGGGCTAGCGGGGGTACCCAAGAGACCCAGTACTTC; V: TRBV20-1; D: TRBD2; J: TRBJ2-5; size: many
CDR3: CASSFAGTGDLGELFF; DNA: TGTGCCAGCAGCTTCGCGGGGACAGGGGATCTCGGGGAGCTGTTTTTT; V: TRBV5-4; D: TRBD1; J: TRBJ2-2; size: NA
CDR3: CAISGGVAKAFF; DNA: TGTGCCATCAGTGGGGGGGTCGCGAAAGCTTTCTTT; V: TRBV10-3; D: NA; J: TRBJ1-1; size: NA
CDR3: CASSLGAGDRVGYTF; DNA: TGCGCCAGCAGCCTCGGGGCCGGCGACAGGGTGGGCTACACCTTC; V: TRBV5-1; D: TRBD1; J: TRBJ1-2; size: few
CDR3: CSAISSGFSNQPQHF; DNA: TGCAGTGCTATCTCCAGCGGCTTTAGCAATCAGCCCCAGCATTTT; V: TRBV20-1; D: NA; J: TRBJ1-5; size: many
CDR3: CSARIARDTGRTEAFF; DNA: TGCAGTGCTAGGATAGCCCGGGACACCGGGCGCACTGAAGCTTTCTTT; V: TRBV20-1; D: NA; J: TRBJ1-1; size: NA
CDR3: CASSQVGTAYDYTF; DNA: TGCGCCAGCAGCCAAGTAGGAACAGCATATGACTACACCTTC; V: TRBV4-3; D: NA; J: TRBJ1-2; size: NA
CDR3: CASSLPQTADTQYF; DNA: TGTGCCAGCAGCTTACCTCAGACAGCAGATACGCAGTATTTT; V: TRBV7-2; D: NA; J: TRBJ2-3; size: NA
CDR3: CASSLGEGGTYNEQFF; DNA: TGTGCCAGCAGCTTAGGCGAGGGAGGGACCTACAATGAGCAGTTCTTC; V: TRBV7-9; D: TRBD2; J: TRBJ2-1; size: many
CDR3: CTISAQRGGDNEQYF; DNA: TGTACCATCAGTGCTCAGCGGGGGGGGGACAATGAGCAGTACTTC; V: TRBV10-3; D: TRBD2; J: TRBJ2-7; size: NA
CDR3: CASSSSSTEAFF; DNA: TGTGCCAGCAGCTCCTCGAGCACTGAAGCTTTCTTT; V: TRBV7-9; D: NA; J: TRBJ1-1; size: NA
CDR3: CASSPRPGRTTGNEQFF; DNA: TGCGCCAGCAGCCCCAGACCGGGAAGGACTACTGGCAATGAGCAGTTCTTC; V: TRBV5-1; D: NA; J: TRBJ2-1; size: NA
CDR3: CASSPRGQRNTIYF; DNA: TGTGCCAGCAGTCCCAGGGGTCAGCGAAACACCATATATTTT; V: TRBV12-3/TRBV12-4; D: NA; J: TRBJ1-3; size: few
CDR3: CASSGAGGSNEQFF; DNA: TGTGCCAGCAGTGGAGCGGGGGGCAGTAATGAGCAGTTCTTC; V: TRBV25-1; D: TRBD2; J: TRBJ2-1; size: many
CDR3: CASSPSMGRDEKLFF; DNA: TGCGCCAGCAGCCCCTCCATGGGCCGTGATGAAAAACTGTTTTTT; V: TRBV5-1; D: NA; J: TRBJ1-4; size: few
CDR3: CACSLVGGAPHEQFF; DNA: TGTGCCTGCAGCTTAGTCGGCGGTGCTCCTCACGAGCAGTTCTTC; V: TRBV11-1; D: NA; J: TRBJ2-1; size: few
CDR3: CASSYFRDRDYEQYF; DNA: TGTGCCAGCAGCTACTTCCGGGACAGGGACTACGAGCAGTACTTC; V: TRBV3-1; D: TRBD1; J: TRBJ2-7; size: once
CDR3: CASSPVAGSSYEQYF; DNA: TGCGCCAGCAGCCCCGTAGCGGGAAGCTCCTACGAGCAGTACTTC; V: TRBV5-1; D: TRBD2; J: TRBJ2-7; size: many
CDR3: CASSSQGGVIDSPLHF; DNA: TGTGCCAGCAGCTCACAGGGAGGGGTCATTGATTCACCCCTCCACTTT; V: TRBV5-6; D: NA; J: TRBJ1-6; size: NA
CDR3: CASADRSNQPQHF; DNA: TGTGCCAGCGCGGACAGAAGCAATCAGCCCCAGCATTTT; V: TRBV6-2/TRBV6-3; D: NA; J: TRBJ1-5; size: NA
CDR3: CASSYSPEYNEQFF; DNA: TGTGCCAGCAGTTACTCCCCGGAATACAATGAGCAGTTCTTC; V: TRBV6-5; D: NA; J: TRBJ2-1; size: NA
CDR3: CATSPGGTGQSEQFF; DNA: TGTGCCACCAGCCCAGGGGGCACCGGTCAATCGGAGCAGTTCTTC; V: TRBV24-1; D: TRBD1; J: TRBJ2-1; size: many
CDR3: CASSIRGGRKTQYF; DNA: TGTGCCAGCAGCATTCGGGGGGGCCGGAAGACCCAGTACTTC; V: TRBV5-6; D: TRBD2; J: TRBJ2-5; size: many
CDR3: CASSLVSGNNQPQHF; DNA: TGTGCCAGCAGCTTAGTATCCGGGAACAATCAGCCCCAGCATTTT; V: TRBV5-5; D: NA; J: TRBJ1-5; size: NA
CDR3: CASSVDSGRGYGYTF; DNA: TGTGCCAGCAGTGTTGACAGCGGTCGGGGCTATGGCTACACCTTC; V: TRBV5-5; D: NA; J: TRBJ1-2; size: many
CDR3: CASSLVADDGYTF; DNA: TGTGCCAGCAGCTTGGTGGCAGACGATGGCTACACCTTC; V: TRBV5-6; D: NA; J: TRBJ1-2; size: many
CDR3: CASRFLGRGGGYTF; DNA: TGTGCCAGCAGGTTTCTGGGCAGGGGCGGCGGCTACACCTTC; V: TRBV12-3/TRBV12-4; D: NA; J: TRBJ1-2; size: NA
CDR3: CAISVAVNTEAFF; DNA: TGTGCCATCAGTGTAGCGGTGAACACTGAAGCTTTCTTT; V: TRBV10-3; D: NA; J: TRBJ1-1; size: many
CDR3: CAWKKAGGPGELFF; DNA: TGTGCCTGGAAGAAAGCGGGGGGGCCCGGGGAGCTGTTTTTT; V: TRBV30; D: TRBD2; J: TRBJ2-2; size: NA
CDR3: CASSFTGAEQFF; DNA: TGTGCCAGCAGCTTTACGGGGGCAGAGCAGTTCTTC; V: TRBV7-9; D: NA; J: TRBJ2-1; size: few
CDR3: CASSYRRTGGGRDNEQFF; DNA: TGTGCCAGCAGTTACAGGCGGACAGGTGGGGGGAGGGACAATGAGCAGTTCTTC; V: TRBV6-2/TRBV6-3; D: NA; J: TRBJ2-1; size: few
CDR3: CSASTREEQFF; DNA: TGCAGTGCTAGCACCAGGGAAGAGCAGTTCTTC; V: TRBV20-1; D: NA; J: TRBJ2-1; size: NA
CDR3: CASSLLAGGLNLETQYF; DNA: TGTGCCAGCAGCTTACTAGCGGGGGGGCTTAATTTGGAGACCCAGTACTTC; V: TRBV5-6; D: TRBD2; J: TRBJ2-5; size: many
CDR3: CASSLQGPNRGNEQFF; DNA: TGCGCCAGCAGCTTACAGGGTCCCAACCGGGGCAATGAGCAGTTCTTC; V: TRBV5-1; D: NA; J: TRBJ2-1; size: many
CDR3: CASSLSAAAPDTQYF; DNA: TGTGCCAGTAGTCTAAGTGCGGCAGCCCCAGATACGCAGTATTTT; V: TRBV19; D: NA; J: TRBJ2-3; size: many
CDR3: CASSYQPATQYF; DNA: TGTGCCAGCAGCTACCAACCAGCAACGCAGTATTTT; V: TRBV7-9; D: NA; J: TRBJ2-3; size: many
CDR3: CASSYSIPGQSFLNTEAFF; DNA: TGTGCCAGCAGTTACTCGATTCCGGGACAGAGTTTCTTGAACACTGAAGCTTTCTTT; V: TRBV6-5; D: TRBD1; J: TRBJ1-1; size: few